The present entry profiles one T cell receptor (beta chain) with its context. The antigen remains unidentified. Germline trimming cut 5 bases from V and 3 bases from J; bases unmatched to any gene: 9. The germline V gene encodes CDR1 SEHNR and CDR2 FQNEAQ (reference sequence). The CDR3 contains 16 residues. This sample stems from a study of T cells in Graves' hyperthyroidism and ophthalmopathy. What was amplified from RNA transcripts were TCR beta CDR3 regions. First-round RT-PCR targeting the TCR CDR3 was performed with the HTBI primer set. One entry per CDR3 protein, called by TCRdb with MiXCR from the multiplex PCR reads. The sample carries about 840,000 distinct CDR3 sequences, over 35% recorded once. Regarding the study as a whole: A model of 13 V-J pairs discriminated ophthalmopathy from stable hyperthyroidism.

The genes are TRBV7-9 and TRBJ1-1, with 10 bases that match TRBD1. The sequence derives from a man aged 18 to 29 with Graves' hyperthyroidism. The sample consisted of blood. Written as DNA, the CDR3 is TGTGCCAGCAGCCCGTCGACAGGGGGCTTTGACACTGAAGCTTTCTTT. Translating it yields CASSPSTGGFDTEAFF.